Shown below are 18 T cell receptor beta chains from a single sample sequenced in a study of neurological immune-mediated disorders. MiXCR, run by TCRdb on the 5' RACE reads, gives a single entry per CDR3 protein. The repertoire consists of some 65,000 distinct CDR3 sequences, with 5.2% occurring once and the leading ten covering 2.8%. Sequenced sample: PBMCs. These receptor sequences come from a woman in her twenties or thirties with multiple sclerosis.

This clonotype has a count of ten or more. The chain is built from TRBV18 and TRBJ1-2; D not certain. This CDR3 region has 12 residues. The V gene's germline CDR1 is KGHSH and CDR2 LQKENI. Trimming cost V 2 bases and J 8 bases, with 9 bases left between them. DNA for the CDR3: TGTGCCAGCTCACCATTATCCGGGGGCTACACCTTC. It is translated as CASSPLSGGYTF.

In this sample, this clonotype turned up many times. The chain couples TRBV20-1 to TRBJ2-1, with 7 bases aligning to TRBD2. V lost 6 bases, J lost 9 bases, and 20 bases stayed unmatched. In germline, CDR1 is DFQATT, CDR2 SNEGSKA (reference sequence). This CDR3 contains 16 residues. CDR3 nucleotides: TGCAGTGCCAAGCGGCCCGAAACGGGGGGTGGTGGTGAGCAGTTCTTC. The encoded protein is CSAKRPETGGGGEQFF.

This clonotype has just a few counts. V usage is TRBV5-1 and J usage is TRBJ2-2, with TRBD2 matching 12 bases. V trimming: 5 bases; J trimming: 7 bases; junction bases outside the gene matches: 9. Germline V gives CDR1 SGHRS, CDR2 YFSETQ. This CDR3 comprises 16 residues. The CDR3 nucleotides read TGCGCCAGCAGTCCCCGGACTAGCGGGGCGATCGGGGAGCTGTTTTTT. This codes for CASSPRTSGAIGELFF. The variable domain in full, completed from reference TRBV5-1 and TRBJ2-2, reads KAGVTQTPRYLIKTRGQQVTLSCSPISGHRSVSWYQQTPGQGLQFLFEYFSETQRNKGNFPGRFSGRQFSNSRSEMNVSTLELGDSALYLCASSPRTSGAIGELFFGEGSRLTVL.

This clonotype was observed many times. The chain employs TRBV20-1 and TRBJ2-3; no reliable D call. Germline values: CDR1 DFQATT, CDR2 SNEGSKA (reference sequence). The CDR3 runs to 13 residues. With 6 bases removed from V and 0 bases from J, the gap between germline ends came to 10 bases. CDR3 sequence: CSARVPSTDTQYF. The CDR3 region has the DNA TGCAGTGCCCGGGTCCCTAGCACAGATACGCAGTATTTT.

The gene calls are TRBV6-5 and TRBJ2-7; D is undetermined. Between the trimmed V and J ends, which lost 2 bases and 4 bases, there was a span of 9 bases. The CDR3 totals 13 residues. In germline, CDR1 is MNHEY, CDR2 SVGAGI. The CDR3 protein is CASSYHGAYEQYF. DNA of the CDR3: TGTGCCAGCAGTTACCACGGTGCTTACGAGCAGTACTTC.

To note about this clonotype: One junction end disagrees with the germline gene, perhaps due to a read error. The CDR3 sequence is CAISESVQTYNSPLNF. DNA of the CDR3: TGTGCCATCAGTGAGTCGGTACAGACCTATAATTCACCCCTCAACTTT. The rearrangement uses TRBV10-3 and TRBJ1-6; D ambiguous. CDR1 is ENHRY, CDR2 SYGVKD, per germline. The CDR3 is 16 residues long.

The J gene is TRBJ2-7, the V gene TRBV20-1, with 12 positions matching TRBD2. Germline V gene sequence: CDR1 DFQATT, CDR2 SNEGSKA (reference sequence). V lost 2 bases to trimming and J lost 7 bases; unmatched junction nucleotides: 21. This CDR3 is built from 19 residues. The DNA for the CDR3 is TGCAGTGCTAGACCGCGGTTCCTAGCGGGGGGGCTCCCAGGGAGAGAGCAGTACTTC. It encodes CSARPRFLAGGLPGREQYF.

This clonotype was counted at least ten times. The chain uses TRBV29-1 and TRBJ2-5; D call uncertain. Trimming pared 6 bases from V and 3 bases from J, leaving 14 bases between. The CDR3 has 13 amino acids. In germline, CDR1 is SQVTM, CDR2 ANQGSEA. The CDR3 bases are TGCAGCGTCGCTAGGGCAGCGAAAGAGACCCAGTACTTC. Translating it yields CSVARAAKETQYF.

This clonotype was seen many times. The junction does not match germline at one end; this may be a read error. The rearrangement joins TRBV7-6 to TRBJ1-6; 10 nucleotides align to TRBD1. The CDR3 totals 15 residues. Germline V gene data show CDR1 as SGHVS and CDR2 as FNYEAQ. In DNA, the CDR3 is TGTGCCAGCAGCTTACGGGACAGGGGTAATTCACCCCTCAACTTT. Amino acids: CASSLRDRGNSPLNF.

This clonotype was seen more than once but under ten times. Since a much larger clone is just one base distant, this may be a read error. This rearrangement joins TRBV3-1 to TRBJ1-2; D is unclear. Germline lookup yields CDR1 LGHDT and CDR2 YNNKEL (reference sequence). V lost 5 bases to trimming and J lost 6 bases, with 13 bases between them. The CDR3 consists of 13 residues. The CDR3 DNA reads TGTGCCAGCAGCTCTAGAATACCTCATGGCTACACCTTC. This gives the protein CASSSRIPHGYTF.

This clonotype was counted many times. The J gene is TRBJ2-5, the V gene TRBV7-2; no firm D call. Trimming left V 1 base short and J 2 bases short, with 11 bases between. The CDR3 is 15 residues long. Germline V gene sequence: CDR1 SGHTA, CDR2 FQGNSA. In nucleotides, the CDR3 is TGTGCCAGCAGCTTAGAGTTTTGGATACAAGAGACCCAGTACTTC. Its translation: CASSLEFWIQETQYF.

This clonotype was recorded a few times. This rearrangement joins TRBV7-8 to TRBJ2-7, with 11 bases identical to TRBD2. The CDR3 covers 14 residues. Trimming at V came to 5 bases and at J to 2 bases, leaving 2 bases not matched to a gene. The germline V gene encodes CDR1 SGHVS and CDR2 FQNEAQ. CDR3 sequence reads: CASSVSGGAYEQYF. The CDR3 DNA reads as TGTGCCAGCAGCGTTAGCGGGGGGGCCTACGAGCAGTACTTC.

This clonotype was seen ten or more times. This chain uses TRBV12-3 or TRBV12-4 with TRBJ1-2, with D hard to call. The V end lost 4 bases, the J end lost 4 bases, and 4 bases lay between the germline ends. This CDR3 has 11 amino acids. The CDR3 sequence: CASSSGYGYTF. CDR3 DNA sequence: TGTGCCAGCAGTTCAGGCTATGGCTACACCTTC.

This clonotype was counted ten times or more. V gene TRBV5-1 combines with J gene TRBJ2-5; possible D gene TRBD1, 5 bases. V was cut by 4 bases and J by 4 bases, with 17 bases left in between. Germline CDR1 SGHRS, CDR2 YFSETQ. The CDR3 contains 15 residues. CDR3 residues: CASSTQADLGETQYF. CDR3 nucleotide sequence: TGCGCCAGCAGCACACAGGCGGACCTCGGAGAGACCCAGTACTTC.

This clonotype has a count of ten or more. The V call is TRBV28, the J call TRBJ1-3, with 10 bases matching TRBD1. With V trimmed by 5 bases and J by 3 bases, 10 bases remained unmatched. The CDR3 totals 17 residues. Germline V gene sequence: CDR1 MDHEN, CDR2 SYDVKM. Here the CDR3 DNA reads TGTGCCAGCAGTCCGGAAATCGGACAGGGGGGTGGAAACACCATATATTTT. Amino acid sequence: CASSPEIGQGGGNTIYF.

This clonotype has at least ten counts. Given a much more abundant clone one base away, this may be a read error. The CDR3 is CSARKGDTEAFF. CDR3 coding DNA: TGCAGTGCTAGAAAGGGGGACACTGAAGCTTTCTTT. J is TRBJ1-1 and V is TRBV20-1; D may be TRBD1 (6 bases). CDR3 size: 12 residues. Germline lookup yields CDR1 DFQATT and CDR2 SNEGSKA (reference sequence). Trimming pared 2 bases from V and 3 bases from J, leaving 7 bases between.

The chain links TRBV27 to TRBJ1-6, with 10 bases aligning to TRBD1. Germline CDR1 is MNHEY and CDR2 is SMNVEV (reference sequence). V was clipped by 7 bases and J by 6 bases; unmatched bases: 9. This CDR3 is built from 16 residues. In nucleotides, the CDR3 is TGTGCCAGCACTCCAGACAGGGGGCAAAGTAATTCACCCCTCCACTTT. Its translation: CASTPDRGQSNSPLHF.

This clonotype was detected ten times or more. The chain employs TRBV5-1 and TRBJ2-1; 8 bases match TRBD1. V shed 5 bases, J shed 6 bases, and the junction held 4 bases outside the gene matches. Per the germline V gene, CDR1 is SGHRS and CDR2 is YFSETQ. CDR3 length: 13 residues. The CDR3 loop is CASRPGQGNEQFF. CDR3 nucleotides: TGCGCCAGCAGACCCGGACAGGGCAATGAGCAGTTCTTC.